These T cell receptor beta chains were read from a single sample in a study of control samples from healthy donors and cancer patients. Method: immunoSEQ multiplex PCR; TCRdb's copy keeps in-frame clones and lacks some. The sample holds 170,000 or so clones, 90% to 95% seen once. What was sequenced was blood. All receptors derive from a man between 18 and 35 years old in good health. Each CDR3 is given with its conserved first and last residue. A D gene is named only where the DNA matches it firmly. Size is omitted from some rows. Given values are once, few, many or a class for expanded clones.

>TRBD1|TRBJ1-3|-|TRBV3-1/TRBV3-2
CASSHLDRVSGNTIYF
TGTGCCAGCAGCCACCTGGACAGGGTGTCTGGAAACACCATATATTTT
>TRBD2|TRBJ2-7|-|TRBV6-5
CASSYVAGGNYEQYF
TGTGCCAGCAGTTACGTAGCGGGGGGCAACTACGAGCAGTACTTC
>-|TRBJ1-6|once|TRBV3-1/TRBV3-2
CASSQVANSPLHF
TGTGCCAGCAGCCAAGTGGCTAATTCACCCCTCCACTTT
>-|TRBJ2-5|-|TRBV10-3
CAISDFGETQYF
TGTGCCATCAGTGACTTTGGAGAGACCCAGTACTTC
>-|TRBJ2-1|-|TRBV19
CASSIDLMGGAQFF
TGTGCCAGTAGTATAGATCTTATGGGGGGAGCGCAGTTCTTC
>-|TRBJ2-7|-|TRBV15
CATSRDTGPSYEQYF
TGTGCCACCAGCAGAGATACGGGGCCCTCCTACGAGCAGTACTTC
>TRBD2|TRBJ2-1|-|TRBV5-1
CASSFQAGGPYNEQFF
TGCGCCAGCAGCTTTCAAGCGGGGGGACCTTACAATGAGCAGTTCTTC
>-|TRBJ2-3|once|TRBV19
CASSKLSGTDTQYF
TGTGCCAGTAGTAAGTTGAGTGGCACAGATACGCAGTATTTT
>-|TRBJ1-1|-|TRBV9
CASSAPGHTAFF
TGTGCCAGCAGCGCCCCGGGACATACAGCTTTCTTT
>TRBD1|TRBJ2-5|-|TRBV5-1
CASSLAGTADQETQYF
TGCGCCAGCAGCTTGGCGGGGACAGCGGACCAAGAGACCCAGTACTTC
>-|TRBJ2-2|-|TRBV30
CAWSMGRTLTGELFF
TGTGCCTGGAGTATGGGCAGGACTCTCACCGGGGAGCTGTTTTTT
>-|TRBJ1-1|-|TRBV5-1
CASSSWTANTEAFF
TGCGCCAGCAGTTCCTGGACAGCGAACACTGAAGCTTTCTTT
>TRBD2|TRBJ2-1|-|TRBV3-1/TRBV3-2
CASTPAGTSGPEQFF
TGTGCCAGCACTCCGGCGGGGACTAGCGGGCCAGAGCAGTTCTTC
>-|TRBJ1-1|-|TRBV28
CASTTGLIAEAFF
TGTGCCAGCACCACAGGGCTGATTGCTGAAGCTTTCTTT
>TRBD1|TRBJ1-2|-|TRBV7-8
CASSPHRGYGYTF
TGTGCCAGCAGCCCCCACAGGGGATATGGCTACACCTTC
>-|TRBJ1-1|once|TRBV18
CASSAGTTSEAFF
TGTGCCAGCTCGGCCGGGACCACGAGTGAAGCTTTCTTT
>-|TRBJ2-7|-|TRBV11-1
CASSYDGYEQYF
TGTGCCAGCAGCTATGACGGGTACGAGCAGTACTTC
>-|TRBJ1-1|-|TRBV6-1
CASSEIRGNTEAFF
TGTGCCAGCAGTGAAATTCGGGGGAACACTGAAGCTTTCTTT
>-|TRBJ2-7|-|TRBV23-1
CASKIARYEQYF
TGCGCCAGCAAGATAGCGCGTTACGAGCAGTACTTC
>TRBD1|TRBJ2-7|-|TRBV19
CASSEQGALLTYEQYF
TGTGCCAGTAGCGAACAGGGGGCCTTGCTAACCTACGAGCAGTACTTC
>-|TRBJ2-7|-|TRBV6-6
CASAQGGHEQYF
TGTGCCAGCGCCCAGGGGGGCCACGAGCAGTACTTC
>-|TRBJ2-5|-|TRBV7-8
CASSSLVGTSQYF
TGTGCCAGCAGCTCCCTGGTCGGGACCTCCCAGTACTTC
>TRBD1|TRBJ1-5|few|TRBV19
CASRPQGADNQPQHF
TGTGCCAGTAGGCCCCAGGGGGCAGACAATCAGCCCCAGCATTTT
>-|TRBJ2-1|-|TRBV5-1
CASSLAPDPYNEQFF
TGCGCCAGCAGCTTGGCTCCGGACCCCTACAATGAGCAGTTCTTC
>TRBD1|TRBJ1-6|-|TRBV9
CASSETGGGGSPLHF
TGTGCCAGCAGCGAGACAGGGGGAGGGGGGTCACCCCTCCACTTT
>-|TRBJ2-3|-|TRBV20-1
CSASLQGPDTQYF
TGCAGTGCTAGTTTGCAGGGGCCAGATACGCAGTATTTT
>TRBD1|TRBJ1-1|-|TRBV6-6
CASSFGQGITEAFF
TGTGCCAGCAGTTTCGGACAGGGAATCACTGAAGCTTTCTTT
>-|TRBJ2-5|-|TRBV5-1
CASSLVRLETQYF
TGCGCCAGCAGCTTGGTGAGGTTAGAGACCCAGTACTTC
>-|TRBJ1-5|once|TRBV6-5
CASRLIQVGNQPQHF
TGTGCCAGCCGACTCATCCAGGTGGGAAATCAGCCCCAGCATTTT
>-|TRBJ1-6|-|TRBV6-2/TRBV6-3
CASSAQVRSPLHF
TGTGCCAGCAGTGCACAGGTGCGCTCACCCCTCCACTTT
>-|TRBJ1-2|-|TRBV20-1
CSAYSGGYTF
TGCAGTGCTTACAGTGGAGGCTACACCTTC
>-|TRBJ1-1|-|TRBV18
CASSPAPPGLVTEAFF
TGTGCCAGCTCACCAGCGCCACCAGGGCTAGTCACTGAAGCTTTCTTT
>TRBD2|TRBJ2-1|-|TRBV5-6
CASSFRGVDNEQFF
TGTGCCAGCAGCTTCCGGGGGGTGGACAATGAGCAGTTCTTC
>TRBD2|TRBJ2-7|-|TRBV10-3
CAISESPASGGYEQYF
TGTGCCATCAGTGAGTCTCCGGCCAGCGGGGGCTACGAGCAGTACTTC
>-|TRBJ1-5|-|TRBV6-5
CASTWTDGTPQHF
TGTGCCAGCACTTGGACGGACGGCACCCCCCAGCATTTT
>TRBD2|TRBJ2-1|-|TRBV3-1/TRBV3-2
CASSQESSGGEFF
TGTGCCAGCAGCCAAGAATCTAGCGGGGGTGAGTTCTTC
>-|TRBJ1-4|-|TRBV19
CASSISGTNEKLFF
TGTGCCAGTAGCATCTCCGGGACCAATGAAAAACTGTTTTTT
>-|TRBJ1-3|-|TRBV7-9
CASSNRGMGNTIYF
TGTGCCAGCAGCAATCGTGGGATGGGAAACACCATATATTTT
>-|TRBJ1-2|-|TRBV24-1
CATSDSTANYGYTF
TGTGCCACCAGTGATTCGACGGCAAACTATGGCTACACCTTC
>TRBD1|TRBJ2-3|-|TRBV30
CALTAGGKADTQYF
TGTGCACTAACCGCAGGGGGCAAAGCAGATACGCAGTATTTT
>TRBD2|TRBJ2-3|-|TRBV14
CASSQDPGGTDTQYF
TGTGCCAGCAGCCAAGACCCGGGGGGTACAGATACGCAGTATTTT